This T cell receptor (beta chain) was recovered during a study of cytomegalovirus exposure and HLA in healthy donors. Nominal health characterized the donors when sampled, though unrecorded immune exposures were likely. This clone came up once. This CDR3 is built from 13 residues. Germline V CDR1 and CDR2: SQVTM, ANQGSEA. The PCR contained 60 Vbeta and 13 Jbeta primers. Only in-frame clones appear in the TCRdb table, and some are missing; sequencing was by immunoSEQ multiplex PCR. This sample yields nearly 100,000 clones, of which around 77% are seen a single time; roughly 20% belongs to the top ten. This TCR derives from a woman between 55 and 75 years old in good health and CMV-seropositive. Sequenced: PBMCs. This chain connects TRBV29-1 to TRBJ2-5, with TRBD1 as a possible D gene (6 bases). The J call is doubtful: the DNA matches TRBJ2-7 better. CDR3 sequence (DNA): TGCAGCGTTGTTGACAGGATTACCTACGAGCAGTACTTC. It translates to CSVVDRITYEQYF.